The entry that follows covers one T cell receptor beta chain sequence. The table came from immunoSEQ multiplex PCR; TCRdb's copy has only in-frame clones and leaves some out. This sample has approximately 140,000 clones, with approximately 86% found just once. The data were obtained in a study of blood T cell repertoires in COVID-19. Germline V CDR1 and CDR2: MDHEN, SYDVKM. V was clipped by 7 bases and J by 1 base; unmatched bases: 6. The CDR3 length is 15 residues. Sequences were obtained from peripheral blood. The source of this sequence is a man in his sixties or seventies with acute or convalescent COVID-19. The chain has TRBV28 and TRBJ1-5, with 8 nucleotides matching TRBD1. CDR3 region: CASKRQGTSNQPQHF. The CDR3 coding sequence is TGTGCCAGCAAAAGACAGGGGACGAGCAATCAGCCCCAGCATTTT.